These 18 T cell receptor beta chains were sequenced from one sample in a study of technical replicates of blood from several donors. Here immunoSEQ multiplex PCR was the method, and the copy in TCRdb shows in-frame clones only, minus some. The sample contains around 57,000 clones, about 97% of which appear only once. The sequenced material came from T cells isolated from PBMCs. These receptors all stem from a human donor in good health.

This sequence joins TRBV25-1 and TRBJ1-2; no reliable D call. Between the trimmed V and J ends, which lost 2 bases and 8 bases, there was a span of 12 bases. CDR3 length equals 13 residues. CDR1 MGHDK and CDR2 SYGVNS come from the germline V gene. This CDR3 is CASSEHEAGGYTF. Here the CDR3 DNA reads TGTGCCAGCAGTGAACACGAGGCGGGCGGCTACACCTTC.

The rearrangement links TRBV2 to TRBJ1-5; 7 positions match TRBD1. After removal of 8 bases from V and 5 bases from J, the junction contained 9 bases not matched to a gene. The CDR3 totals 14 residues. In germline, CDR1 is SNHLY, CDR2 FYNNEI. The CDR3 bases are TGTGCCAGCGTAGACAGGGCCCATGATCAGCCCCAGCATTTT. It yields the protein CASVDRAHDQPQHF.

The CDR3 here is CASSIPSTGYTQYF. The CDR3 nucleotides are TGTGCCAGTAGTATCCCCTCGACGGGTTATACGCAGTATTTT. The chain joins TRBV19 to TRBJ2-3; D is ambiguous. Germline V gene lookup returns CDR1 LNHDA and CDR2 SQIVND (reference sequence). The CDR3 loop spans 14 amino acids. V was pared by 3 bases and J by 7 bases, with 14 bases between.

The CDR3 sequence: CASSAGTGDYEQYF. DNA of the CDR3: TGTGCCAGCAGCGCCGGGACAGGGGACTACGAGCAGTACTTC. The chain has TRBV11-3 and TRBJ2-7; 10 nucleotides match TRBD1. The V and J ends lost 5 bases and 3 bases, in that order; junction bases with no gene match: 4. CDR3 length: 14 residues. Germline assignment: CDR1 SGHNT and CDR2 YENEEA.

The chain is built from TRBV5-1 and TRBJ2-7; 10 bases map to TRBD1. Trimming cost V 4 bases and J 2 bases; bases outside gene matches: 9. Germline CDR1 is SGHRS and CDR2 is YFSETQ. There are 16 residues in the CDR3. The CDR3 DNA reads TGCGCCAGCAGCCAATTCGGGACAGGGGTTCCCTACGAGCAGTACTTC. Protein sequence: CASSQFGTGVPYEQYF. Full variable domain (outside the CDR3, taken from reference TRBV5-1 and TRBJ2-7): KAGVTQTPRYLIKTRGQQVTLSCSPISGHRSVSWYQQTPGQGLQFLFEYFSETQRNKGNFPGRFSGRQFSNSRSEMNVSTLELGDSALYLCASSQFGTGVPYEQYFGPGTRLTVT.

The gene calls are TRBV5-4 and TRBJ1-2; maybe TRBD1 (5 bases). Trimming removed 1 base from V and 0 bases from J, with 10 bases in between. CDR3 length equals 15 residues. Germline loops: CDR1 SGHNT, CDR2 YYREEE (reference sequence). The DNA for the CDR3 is TGTGCCAGCAGCTTGAGGGGCGTAGCTAACTATGGCTACACCTTC. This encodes CASSLRGVANYGYTF.

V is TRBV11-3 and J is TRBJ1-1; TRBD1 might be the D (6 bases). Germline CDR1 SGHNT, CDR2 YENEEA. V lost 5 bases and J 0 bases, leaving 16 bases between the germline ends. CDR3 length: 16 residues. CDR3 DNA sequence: TGTGCCAGCAGCCCCCTGGGGGGGCAGGTGAACACTGAAGCTTTCTTT. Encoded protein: CASSPLGGQVNTEAFF.

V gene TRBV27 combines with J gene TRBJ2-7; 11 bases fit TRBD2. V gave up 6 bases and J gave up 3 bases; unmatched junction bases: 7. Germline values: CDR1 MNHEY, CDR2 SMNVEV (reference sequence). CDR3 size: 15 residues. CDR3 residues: CASRFGTSGSYEQYF. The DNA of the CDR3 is TGTGCCAGCAGATTCGGGACTAGCGGAAGCTACGAGCAGTACTTC.

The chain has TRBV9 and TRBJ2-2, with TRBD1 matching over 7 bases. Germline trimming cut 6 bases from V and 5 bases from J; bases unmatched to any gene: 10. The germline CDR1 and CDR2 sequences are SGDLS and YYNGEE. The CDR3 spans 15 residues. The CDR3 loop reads CASTRSGGGTGELFF. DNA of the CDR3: TGTGCCAGCACGAGGTCAGGGGGTGGAACCGGGGAGCTGTTTTTT.

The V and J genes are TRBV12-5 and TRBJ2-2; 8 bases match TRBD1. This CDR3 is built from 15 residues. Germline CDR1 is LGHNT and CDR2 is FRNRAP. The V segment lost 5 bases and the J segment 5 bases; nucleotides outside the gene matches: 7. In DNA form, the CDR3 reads TGTGCTAGTGGTACCGACAGGGGTGGGACCGGGGAGCTGTTTTTT. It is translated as CASGTDRGGTGELFF. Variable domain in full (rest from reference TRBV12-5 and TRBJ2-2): DARVTQTPRHKVTEMGQEVTMRCQPILGHNTVFWYRQTMMQGLELLAYFRNRAPLDDSGMPKDRFSAEMPDATLATLKIQPSEPRDSAVYFCASGTDRGGTGELFFGEGSRLTVL.

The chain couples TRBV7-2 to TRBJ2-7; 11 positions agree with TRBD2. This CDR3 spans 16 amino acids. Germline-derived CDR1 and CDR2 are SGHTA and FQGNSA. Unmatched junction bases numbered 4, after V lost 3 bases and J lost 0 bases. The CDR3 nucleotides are TGTGCCAGCAGCTTCGGACTAGCGGGTCCCTCCTACGAGCAGTACTTC. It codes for CASSFGLAGPSYEQYF. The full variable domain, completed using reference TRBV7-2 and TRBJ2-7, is GAGVSQSPSNKVTEKGKDVELRCDPISGHTALYWYRQSLGQGLEFLIYFQGNSAPDKSGLPSDRFSAERTGGSVSTLTIQRTQQEDSAVYLCASSFGLAGPSYEQYFGPGTRLTVT.

The chain's CDR3 is CATSSDGLYNEQFF. CDR3 bases: TGTGCCACCAGCAGCGACGGACTGTACAATGAGCAGTTCTTC. V and J are TRBV15 and TRBJ2-1, with D perhaps TRBD2 (5 bases). Trimming stripped 3 bases from V and 4 bases from J, with 10 bases between. The CDR3 loop spans 14 amino acids. CDR1 and CDR2 from the germline V gene are LNHNV and YYDKDF (reference sequence).

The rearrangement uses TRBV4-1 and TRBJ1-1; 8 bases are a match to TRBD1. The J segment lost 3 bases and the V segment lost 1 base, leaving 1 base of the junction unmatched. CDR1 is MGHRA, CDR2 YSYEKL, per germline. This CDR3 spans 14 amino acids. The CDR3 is CASSQGDRYTEAFF. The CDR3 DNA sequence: TGCGCCAGCAGCCAAGGGGACAGGTACACTGAAGCTTTCTTT.

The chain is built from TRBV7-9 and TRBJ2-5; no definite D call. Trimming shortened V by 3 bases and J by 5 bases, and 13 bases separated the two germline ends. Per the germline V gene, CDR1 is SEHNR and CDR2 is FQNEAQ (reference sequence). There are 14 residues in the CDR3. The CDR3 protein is CASSLGRIVETQYF. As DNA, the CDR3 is TGTGCCAGCAGCTTGGGCAGGATAGTGGAGACCCAGTACTTC.

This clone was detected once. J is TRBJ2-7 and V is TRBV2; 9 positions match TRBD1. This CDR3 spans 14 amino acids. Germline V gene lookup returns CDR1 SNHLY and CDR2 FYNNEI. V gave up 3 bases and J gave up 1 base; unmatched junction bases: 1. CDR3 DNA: TGTGCCAGCAGTGACGGGACAGGGTCCTACGAGCAGTACTTC. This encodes CASSDGTGSYEQYF.

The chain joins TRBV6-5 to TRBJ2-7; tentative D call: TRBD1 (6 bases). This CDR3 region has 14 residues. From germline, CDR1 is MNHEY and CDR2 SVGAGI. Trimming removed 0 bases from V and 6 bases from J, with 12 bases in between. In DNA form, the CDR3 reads TGTGCCAGCAGTTACTCGAACAGGGCCCCCGAGCAGTACTTC. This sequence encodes CASSYSNRAPEQYF.

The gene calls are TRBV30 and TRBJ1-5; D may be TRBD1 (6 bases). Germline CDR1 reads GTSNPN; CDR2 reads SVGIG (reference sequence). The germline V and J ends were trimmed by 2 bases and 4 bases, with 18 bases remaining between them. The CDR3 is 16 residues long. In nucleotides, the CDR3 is TGTGCCTGGAGTCGAAGGGGGGGAGACAGTAATCAGCCCCAGCATTTT. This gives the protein CAWSRRGGDSNQPQHF.

DNA for the CDR3: TGTGCCAGCAGCCAAGATATAGGGACTAGACCGTACCAAGAGACCCAGTACTTC. Protein sequence: CASSQDIGTRPYQETQYF. The chain uses TRBV14 and TRBJ2-5; TRBD2 agrees at 8 bases. The CDR3 sequence is 18 residues long. V shed 0 bases, J shed 0 bases, and the junction held 9 bases outside the gene matches. Germline CDR1 is SGHDN and CDR2 is FVKESK.